Presented here are 25 T cell receptor beta chains from one specimen sequenced in a study of TIL therapy for anti-PD-1-resistant metastatic lung cancer. Sample time point: pre-treatment sample, taken before nivolumab and TIL therapy. The tumor samples were excised metastases, mostly pleural nodules or supraclavicular lymph nodes. The libraries were made with immunoSEQ v3. Produced via immunoSEQ multiplex PCR; TCRdb's table is partial and in-frame only. The table includes about 9,400 clones, 76% detected once. Sequenced here: tumor tissue, sampled at baseline. The receptors here all came from a person aged 25 to 79 with non-small cell lung cancer.

CDR3 in DNA: TGTGCCAGCAGTACCCTTAGCGGGGATAGCTCCTACGAGCAGTACTTC. Translation: CASSTLSGDSSYEQYF. The chain carries TRBV27 and TRBJ2-7, with 8 bases identical to TRBD2. Looked up from germline, CDR1 is MNHEY and CDR2 is SMNVEV (reference sequence). V trimming: 5 bases; J trimming: 0 bases; junction bases outside the gene matches: 9. The CDR3 has 16 amino acids.

This chain joins TRBV7-9 and TRBJ1-4; 10 nucleotides match TRBD1. The germline CDR1 and CDR2 sequences are SEHNR and FQNEAQ (reference sequence). This CDR3 region has 15 residues. Trimming removed 3 bases from V and 7 bases from J; junction bases left unmatched: 5. The CDR3 here is CASSLTTGGSEKLFF. The DNA of the CDR3 is TGTGCCAGCAGCTTGACGACAGGGGGCAGTGAAAAACTGTTTTTT.

This clone was counted between two and nine times. The gene calls are TRBV7-9 and TRBJ1-4; 8 bases are shared with TRBD1. The CDR3 is made up of 14 amino acids. Germline CDR1 is SEHNR and CDR2 is FQNEAQ (reference sequence). Trimming removed 8 bases from V and 8 bases from J; junction bases left unmatched: 10. The CDR3 DNA reads TGTGCCAGCGCCCCGGACAGGGTGGACGAAAAACTGTTTTTT. This codes for CASAPDRVDEKLFF. Using reference TRBV7-9 and TRBJ1-4 for the parts outside the CDR3, the full variable domain is DTGVSQNPRHKITKRGQNVTFRCDPISEHNRLYWYRQTLGQGPEFLTYFQNEAQLEKSRLLSDRFSAERPKGSFSTLEIQRTEQGDSAMYLCASAPDRVDEKLFFGSGTQLSVL.

The rearrangement joins TRBV28 to TRBJ1-5; tentatively, D is TRBD1 (6 bases). The CDR3 runs to 15 residues. The V end lost 3 bases, the J end lost 3 bases, and 12 bases lay between the germline ends. The germline gives CDR1 MDHEN, CDR2 SYDVKM. CDR3: CASSFPRDNNQPQHF. CDR3 in DNA: TGTGCCAGCAGTTTTCCGAGGGACAACAATCAGCCCCAGCATTTT.

There are a few counts of this clone. V and J are TRBV19 and TRBJ1-1; 7 bases fit TRBD1. V lost 5 bases, J lost 4 bases, and 10 bases stayed unmatched. Per the germline V gene, CDR1 is LNHDA and CDR2 is SQIVND (reference sequence). The CDR3 sequence is 15 residues long. This CDR3 is CASSLVSGGGTEAFF. CDR3 nucleotide sequence: TGTGCCAGTAGTTTGGTTTCAGGGGGAGGCACTGAAGCTTTCTTT.

The chain links TRBV11-3 to TRBJ1-3, with 7 positions matching TRBD1. Germline V gene lookup returns CDR1 SGHNT and CDR2 YENEEA. J gave up 0 bases and V 4 bases, and 15 bases lay outside the gene matches. This CDR3 comprises 19 residues. The CDR3 coding sequence is TGTGCCAGCAGCTCCGACCGGGACAGCCTTTTTTTCTCTGGAAACACCATATATTTT. It yields the protein CASSSDRDSLFFSGNTIYF.

CDR3 loop: CASRKPGPRTGPQHF. The DNA for the CDR3 is TGTGCCAGCAGGAAACCGGGACCCAGGACCGGGCCCCAGCATTTT. The chain recombines TRBV28 with TRBJ1-5, with a tentative D call TRBD1 (5 bases). Germline V CDR1 and CDR2: MDHEN, SYDVKM. Deletions cut 6 bases from V and 9 bases from J, with 21 bases between. This CDR3 region has 15 residues.

The chain uses TRBV9 and TRBJ2-7; 7 bases are shared with TRBD1. V lost 7 bases, J lost 4 bases, and 17 bases stayed unmatched. CDR1 is SGDLS and CDR2 is YYNGEE in the germline V gene. The CDR3 is 16 residues long. This chain's CDR3 is CASGGDKGGETYEQYF. DNA of the CDR3: TGTGCCAGCGGGGGTGATAAAGGGGGCGAGACTTACGAGCAGTACTTC.

The V call is TRBV5-5, the J call TRBJ2-7; 7 nucleotides match TRBD1. Trimming at V came to 6 bases and at J to 3 bases, leaving 9 bases not matched to a gene. This CDR3 is built from 14 residues. Germline V gene lookup returns CDR1 SGHKS and CDR2 YYEKEE (reference sequence). The CDR3 DNA sequence: TGTGCCAGCACCCCTCCGGACAGGTACTACGAGCAGTACTTC. It is translated as CASTPPDRYYEQYF.

The J gene is TRBJ1-3, the V gene TRBV11-3; unclear D gene. CDR1 is SGHNT, CDR2 YENEEA, per germline. V was pared by 0 bases and J by 4 bases, with 10 bases between. This CDR3 contains 15 residues. In nucleotides, the CDR3 is TGTGCCAGCAGCTTAGAGGGCTTAACCGGAAACACCATATATTTT. Its protein product is CASSLEGLTGNTIYF.

The rearrangement uses TRBV11-2 and TRBJ2-5; 10 bases line up with TRBD2. The germline CDR1 and CDR2 sequences are SGHAT and FQNNGV. The CDR3 consists of 16 residues. The J segment lost 1 base and the V segment lost 5 bases, leaving 7 bases of the junction unmatched. CDR3 coding DNA: TGTGCCAGCAGCATAGGGACTAGCGTGGGCCAAGAGACCCAGTACTTC. This codes for CASSIGTSVGQETQYF. Supplemented by reference TRBV11-2 and TRBJ2-5, the full variable domain reads EAGVAQSPRYKIIEKRQSVAFWCNPISGHATLYWYQQILGQGPKLLIQFQNNGVVDDSQLPKDRFSAERLKGVDSTLKIQPAKLEDSAVYLCASSIGTSVGQETQYFGPGTRLLVL.

J is TRBJ2-5 and V is TRBV5-6; 10 bases fit TRBD1. CDR3 length: 15 amino acids. V shed 4 bases, J shed 5 bases, and the junction held 8 bases outside the gene matches. CDR1 SGHDT and CDR2 YYEEEE come from the germline V gene. The CDR3 is CASSSDRGRGETQYF. The CDR3 bases are TGTGCCAGCAGCAGTGACAGGGGGCGCGGGGAGACCCAGTACTTC.

This chain joins TRBV28 and TRBJ1-5, with unresolved D. The CDR3 totals 11 residues. Germline loops: CDR1 MDHEN, CDR2 SYDVKM. V was trimmed by 5 bases and J by 13 bases, leaving 12 bases between them. In DNA, the CDR3 is TGTGCCAGCAGTGAAACAAGGAGGCAGCATTTT. Translation: CASSETRRQHF.

The chain combines TRBV6-6 with TRBJ2-7; 8 bases map to TRBD2. The CDR3 totals 16 residues. Per germline, CDR1 MNHNY and CDR2 SVGAGI (reference sequence). V was clipped by 7 bases and J by 4 bases; unmatched bases: 15. The CDR3 DNA is TGTGCCAGCACCCTCGACGGGGTAGCGGGACTTTACGAGCAGTACTTC. It specifies CASTLDGVAGLYEQYF.

V and J are TRBV4-1 and TRBJ2-1; TRBD1 aligns across 9 bases. V lost 0 bases, J lost 16 bases, and 10 bases stayed unmatched. Germline CDR1 reads MGHRA; CDR2 reads YSYEKL. The CDR3 runs 14 residues. The CDR3 DNA reads TGCGCCAGCAGCCAAGAGGGGGCCCGGACAGGGGAATTCTTC. This sequence encodes CASSQEGARTGEFF.

J is TRBJ2-5 and V is TRBV28, with D uncertain. CDR3 length: 10 amino acids. CDR1 and CDR2 (germline): MDHEN, SYDVKM. The V end was cut by 10 bases, the J end by 2 bases, with 5 bases between. The CDR3 coding sequence is TGTGCCACCACACAAGAGACCCAGTACTTC. Protein sequence: CATTQETQYF.

This rearrangement joins TRBV15 to TRBJ2-1; no firm D call. From germline, CDR1 is LNHNV and CDR2 YYDKDF (reference sequence). The CDR3 is 12 residues long. The V end was cut by 4 bases, the J end by 9 bases, with 10 bases between. The CDR3 region is CATSTPETEQFF. In DNA form, the CDR3 reads TGTGCCACCAGCACCCCGGAAACTGAGCAGTTCTTC.

The chain couples TRBV5-1 to TRBJ2-7; 7 nucleotides match TRBD1. Germline V gene sequence: CDR1 SGHRS, CDR2 YFSETQ. The length of the CDR3 is 15 residues. V lost 0 bases, J lost 2 bases, and 5 bases stayed unmatched. CDR3 coding DNA: TGCGCCAGCAGCTTGGGACAGGGCCTGACCTACGAGCAGTACTTC. Encoded protein: CASSLGQGLTYEQYF.

V is TRBV11-1 and J is TRBJ2-1; 11 nucleotides agree with TRBD2. Per the germline V gene, CDR1 is SGHAT and CDR2 is FQDESV (reference sequence). J gave up 8 bases and V 5 bases, and 8 bases lay outside the gene matches. The CDR3 is 15 amino acids. CDR3 region: CASSDSGSGRDEQFF. The CDR3 DNA reads TGTGCCAGCAGCGATTCGGGTAGCGGGAGGGATGAGCAGTTCTTC. The whole variable domain, remainder taken from reference TRBV11-1 and TRBJ2-1, is EAEVAQSPRYKITEKSQAVAFWCDPISGHATLYWYRQILGQGPELLVQFQDESVVDDSQLPKDRFSAERLKGVDSTLKIQPAELGDSAMYLCASSDSGSGRDEQFFGPGTRLTVL.

This rearrangement joins TRBV27 to TRBJ2-6; D gene ambiguous. CDR1 and CDR2 from the germline V gene are MNHEY and SMNVEV (reference sequence). There are 14 residues in the CDR3. Trimming stripped 1 base from V and 1 base from J, with 2 bases between. This CDR3 reads CASSLLSGANVLTF. DNA for the CDR3: TGTGCCAGCAGTTTATTATCTGGGGCCAACGTCCTGACTTTC.

The rearrangement links TRBV28 to TRBJ2-2; 7 bases match TRBD2. The CDR3 extends over 18 amino acids. V lost 3 bases to trimming and J lost 0 bases; unmatched junction nucleotides: 10. Germline values: CDR1 MDHEN, CDR2 SYDVKM. The CDR3: CASSFLPSGISNTGELFF. The CDR3 DNA follows: TGTGCCAGCAGTTTCTTGCCTAGCGGTATATCGAACACCGGGGAGCTGTTTTTT.

V usage is TRBV2 and J usage is TRBJ1-4; D gene unclear. Germline-derived CDR1 and CDR2 are SNHLY and FYNNEI. The CDR3 is 13 amino acids. Trimming took 8 bases from V and 8 from J, leaving 15 bases between them. DNA of the CDR3: TGTGCCAGCGATGATAACTCGAGGGAAAAACTGTTTTTT. Translation: CASDDNSREKLFF.

J is TRBJ2-3 and V is TRBV11-2; the D gene is possibly TRBD1 (5 bases). Between the trimmed V and J ends, which lost 3 bases and 7 bases, there was a span of 8 bases. CDR3 length: 12 amino acids. Germline CDR1 SGHAT, CDR2 FQNNGV. In nucleotides, the CDR3 is TGTGCCAGCAGCTTTCGGACAAATACGCAGTATTTT. It codes for CASSFRTNTQYF. The variable domain in full, with the rest retrieved from reference TRBV11-2 and TRBJ2-3, is EAGVAQSPRYKIIEKRQSVAFWCNPISGHATLYWYQQILGQGPKLLIQFQNNGVVDDSQLPKDRFSAERLKGVDSTLKIQPAKLEDSAVYLCASSFRTNTQYFGPGTRLTVL.

The CDR3 coding sequence is TGCAGCGTTGAAGGCAGGCTAGCGGAATACAATGAGCAGTTCTTC. Translated: CSVEGRLAEYNEQFF. The rearrangement joins TRBV29-1 to TRBJ2-1, with 7 bases identical to TRBD2. Germline CDR1 reads SQVTM; CDR2 reads ANQGSEA. The CDR3 has 15 amino acids. The trim removed 1 base at V and 4 bases at J, leaving 7 bases unmatched.

This chain links TRBV4-3 with TRBJ2-2; unclear D gene. Trimming stripped 4 bases from V and 6 bases from J, with 27 bases between. This CDR3 is built from 19 residues. Germline V gene data show CDR1 as LGHNA and CDR2 as YSLEER. The CDR3 coding sequence is TGCGCCAGCAGCCCCTATGCGGCGCATCTGTCGGGTCCACCCGGGGAGCTGTTTTTT. This encodes CASSPYAAHLSGPPGELFF.